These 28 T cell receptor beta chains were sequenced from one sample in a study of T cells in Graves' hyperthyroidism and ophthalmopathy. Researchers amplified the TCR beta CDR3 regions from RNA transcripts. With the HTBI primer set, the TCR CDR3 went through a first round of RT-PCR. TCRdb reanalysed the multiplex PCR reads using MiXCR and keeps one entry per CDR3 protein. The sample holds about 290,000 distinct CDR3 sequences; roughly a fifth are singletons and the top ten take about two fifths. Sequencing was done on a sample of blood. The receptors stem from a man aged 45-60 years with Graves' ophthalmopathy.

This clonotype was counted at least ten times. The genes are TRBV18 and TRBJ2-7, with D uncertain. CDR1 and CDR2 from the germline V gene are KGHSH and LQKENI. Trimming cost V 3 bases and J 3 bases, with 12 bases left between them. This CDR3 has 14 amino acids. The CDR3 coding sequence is TGTGCCAGCTCACCTGTCGCAGAAAGCTACGAGCAGTACTTC. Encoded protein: CASSPVAESYEQYF.

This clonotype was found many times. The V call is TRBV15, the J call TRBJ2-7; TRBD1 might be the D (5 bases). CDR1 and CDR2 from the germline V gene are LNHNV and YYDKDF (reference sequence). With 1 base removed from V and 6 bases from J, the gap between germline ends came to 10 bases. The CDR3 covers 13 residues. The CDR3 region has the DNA TGTGCCACCAGCAGAGTGGACACCCTCGAGCAGTACTTC. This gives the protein CATSRVDTLEQYF. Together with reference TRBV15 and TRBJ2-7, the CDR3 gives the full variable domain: DAMVIQNPRYQVTQFGKPVTLSCSQTLNHNVMYWYQQKSSQAPKLLFHYYDKDFNNEADTPDNFQSRRPNTSFCFLDIRSPGLGDTAMYLCATSRVDTLEQYFGPGTRLTVT.

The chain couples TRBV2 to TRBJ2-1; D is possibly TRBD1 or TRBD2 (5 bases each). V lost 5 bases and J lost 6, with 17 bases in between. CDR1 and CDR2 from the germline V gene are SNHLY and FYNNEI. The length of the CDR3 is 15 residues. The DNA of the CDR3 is TGTGCCAGCAGTAGGGAAGGGGTACTAGGCAATGAGCAGTTCTTC. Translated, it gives CASSREGVLGNEQFF.

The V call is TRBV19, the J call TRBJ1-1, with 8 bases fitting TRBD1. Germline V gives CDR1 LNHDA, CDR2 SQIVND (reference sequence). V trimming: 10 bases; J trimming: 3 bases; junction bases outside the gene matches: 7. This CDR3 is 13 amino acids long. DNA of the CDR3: TGTGCCACCCGGACAGGGCAGTACACTGAAGCTTTCTTT. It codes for CATRTGQYTEAFF. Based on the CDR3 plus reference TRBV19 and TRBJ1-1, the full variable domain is DGGITQSPKYLFRKEGQNVTLSCEQNLNHDAMYWYRQDPGQGLRLIYYSQIVNDFQKGDIAEGYSVSREKKESFPLTVTSAQKNPTAFYLCATRTGQYTEAFFGQGTRLTVV.

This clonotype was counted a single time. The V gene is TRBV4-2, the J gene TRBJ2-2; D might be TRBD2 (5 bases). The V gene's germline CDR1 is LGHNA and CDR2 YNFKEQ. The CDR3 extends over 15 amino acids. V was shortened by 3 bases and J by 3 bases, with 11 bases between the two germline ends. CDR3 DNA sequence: TGTGCCAGCAGCCAGTTGAGCGGAGACACCGGGGAGCTGTTTTTT. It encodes CASSQLSGDTGELFF.

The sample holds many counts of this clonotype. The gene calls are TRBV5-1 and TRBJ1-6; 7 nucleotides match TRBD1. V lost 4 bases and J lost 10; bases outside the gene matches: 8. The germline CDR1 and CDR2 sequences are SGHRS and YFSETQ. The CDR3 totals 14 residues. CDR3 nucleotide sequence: TGCGCCAGCAGCCCGGGACAGCGGGACTCACCCCTCCACTTT. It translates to CASSPGQRDSPLHF.

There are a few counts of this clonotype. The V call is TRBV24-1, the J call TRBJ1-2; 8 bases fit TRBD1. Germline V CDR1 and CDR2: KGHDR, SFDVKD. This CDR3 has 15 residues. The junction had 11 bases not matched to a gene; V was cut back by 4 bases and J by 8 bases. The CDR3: CATSETGTGVRGYTF. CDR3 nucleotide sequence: TGTGCCACCAGTGAAACCGGGACAGGAGTACGAGGCTACACCTTC.

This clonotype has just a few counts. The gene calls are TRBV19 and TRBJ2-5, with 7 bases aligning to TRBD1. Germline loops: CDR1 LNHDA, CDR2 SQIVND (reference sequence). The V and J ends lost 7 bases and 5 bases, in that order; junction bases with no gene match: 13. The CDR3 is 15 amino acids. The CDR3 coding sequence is TGTGCCAGTACCCCAGGGAAGGGGGCTGGGGAGACCCAGTACTTC. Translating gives CASTPGKGAGETQYF.

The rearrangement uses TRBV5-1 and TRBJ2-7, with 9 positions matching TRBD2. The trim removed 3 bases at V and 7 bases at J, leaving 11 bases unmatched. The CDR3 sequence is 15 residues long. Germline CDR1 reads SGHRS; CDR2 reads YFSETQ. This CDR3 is CASSSTMGLAGEQYF. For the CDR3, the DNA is TGCGCCAGCAGCTCAACCATGGGACTAGCTGGAGAGCAGTACTTC.

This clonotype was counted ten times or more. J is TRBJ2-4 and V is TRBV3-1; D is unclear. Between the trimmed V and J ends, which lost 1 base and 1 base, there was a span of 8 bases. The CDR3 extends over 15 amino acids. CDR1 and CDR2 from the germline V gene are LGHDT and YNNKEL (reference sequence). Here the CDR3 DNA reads TGTGCCAGCAGCCAAGGGGCCGGGGCCAAAAACATTCAGTACTTC. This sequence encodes CASSQGAGAKNIQYF.

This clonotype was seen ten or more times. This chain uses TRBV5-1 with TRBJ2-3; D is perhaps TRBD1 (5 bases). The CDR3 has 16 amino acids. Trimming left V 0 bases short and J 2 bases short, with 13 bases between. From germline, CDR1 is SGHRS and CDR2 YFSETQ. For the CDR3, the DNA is TGCGCCAGCAGCTTGGCGCGTGTTGGGGCCACAGATACGCAGTATTTT. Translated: CASSLARVGATDTQYF.

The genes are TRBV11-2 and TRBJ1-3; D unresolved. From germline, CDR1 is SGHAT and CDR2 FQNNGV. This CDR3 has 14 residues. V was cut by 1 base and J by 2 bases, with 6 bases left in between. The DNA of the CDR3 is TGTGCCAGCAGCTTAGGTGGGACTGGAAACACCATATATTTT. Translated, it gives CASSLGGTGNTIYF.

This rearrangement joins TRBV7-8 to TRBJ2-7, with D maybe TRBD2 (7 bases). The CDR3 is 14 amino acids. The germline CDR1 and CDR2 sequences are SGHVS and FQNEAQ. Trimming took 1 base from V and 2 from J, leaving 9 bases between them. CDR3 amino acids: CASSLEGGAYEQYF. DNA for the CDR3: TGTGCCAGCAGCTTAGAAGGGGGGGCCTACGAGCAGTACTTC.

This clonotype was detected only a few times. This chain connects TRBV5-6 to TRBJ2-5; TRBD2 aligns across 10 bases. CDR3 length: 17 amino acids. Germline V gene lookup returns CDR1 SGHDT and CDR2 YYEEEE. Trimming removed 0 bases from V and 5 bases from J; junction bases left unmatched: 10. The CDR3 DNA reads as TGTGCCAGCAGCTTGGGTGTACTAGCGGGAACGGTGGAGACCCAGTACTTC. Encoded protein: CASSLGVLAGTVETQYF.

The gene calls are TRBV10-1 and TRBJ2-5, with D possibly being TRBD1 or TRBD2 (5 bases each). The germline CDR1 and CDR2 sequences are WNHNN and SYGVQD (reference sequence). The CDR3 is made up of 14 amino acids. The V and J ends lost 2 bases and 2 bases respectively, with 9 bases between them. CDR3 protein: CASSEPGPQETQYF. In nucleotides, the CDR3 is TGCGCCAGCAGTGAGCCGGGACCTCAAGAGACCCAGTACTTC.

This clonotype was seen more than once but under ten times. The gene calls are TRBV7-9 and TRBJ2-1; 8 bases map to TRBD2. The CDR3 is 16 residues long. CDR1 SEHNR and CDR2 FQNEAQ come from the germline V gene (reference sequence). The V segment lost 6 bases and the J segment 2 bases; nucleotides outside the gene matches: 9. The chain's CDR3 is CASSSEGTRTYNEQFF. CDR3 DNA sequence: TGTGCCAGCAGTTCAGAGGGGACTAGAACCTACAATGAGCAGTTCTTC.

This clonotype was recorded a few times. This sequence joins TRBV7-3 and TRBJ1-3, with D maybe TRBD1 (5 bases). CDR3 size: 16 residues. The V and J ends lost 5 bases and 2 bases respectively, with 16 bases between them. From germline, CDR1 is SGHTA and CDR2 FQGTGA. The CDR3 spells CASSPQPQGPGNTIYF. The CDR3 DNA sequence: TGTGCCAGCAGCCCCCAGCCCCAGGGACCTGGAAACACCATATATTTT.

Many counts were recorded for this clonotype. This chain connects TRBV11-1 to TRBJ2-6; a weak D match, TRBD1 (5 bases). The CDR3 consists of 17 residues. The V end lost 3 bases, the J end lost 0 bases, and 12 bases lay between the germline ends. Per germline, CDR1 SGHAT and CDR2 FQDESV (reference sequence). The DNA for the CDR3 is TGTGCCAGCAGCTTCGACAGATTCTTCTCTGGGGCCAACGTCCTGACTTTC. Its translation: CASSFDRFFSGANVLTF.

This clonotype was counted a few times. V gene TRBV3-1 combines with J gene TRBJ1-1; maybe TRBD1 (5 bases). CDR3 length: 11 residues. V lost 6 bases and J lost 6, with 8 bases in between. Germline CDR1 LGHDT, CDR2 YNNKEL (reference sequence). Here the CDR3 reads CASRLGAEAFF. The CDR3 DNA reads TGTGCCAGCAGGCTGGGGGCTGAAGCTTTCTTT.

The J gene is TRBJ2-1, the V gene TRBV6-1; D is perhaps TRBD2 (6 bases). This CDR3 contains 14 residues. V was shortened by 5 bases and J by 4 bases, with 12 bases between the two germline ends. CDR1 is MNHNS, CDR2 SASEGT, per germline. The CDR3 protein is CASSSRLAYNEQFF. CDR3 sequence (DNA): TGTGCCAGCAGTTCTAGGCTAGCGTACAATGAGCAGTTCTTC.

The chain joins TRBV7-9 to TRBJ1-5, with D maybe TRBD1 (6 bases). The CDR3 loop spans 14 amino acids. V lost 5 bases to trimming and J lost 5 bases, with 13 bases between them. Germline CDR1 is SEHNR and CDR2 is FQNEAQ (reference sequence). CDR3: CASSPAGDHQPQHF. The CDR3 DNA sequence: TGTGCCAGCAGCCCGGCAGGGGACCATCAGCCCCAGCATTTT.

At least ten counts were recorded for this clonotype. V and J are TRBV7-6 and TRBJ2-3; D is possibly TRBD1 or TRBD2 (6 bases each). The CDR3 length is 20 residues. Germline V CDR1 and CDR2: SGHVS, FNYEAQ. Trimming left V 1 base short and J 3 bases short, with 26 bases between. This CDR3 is CASSLGGASGGVVETDTQYF. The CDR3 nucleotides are TGTGCCAGCAGCTTAGGGGGGGCGTCAGGAGGCGTTGTTGAAACAGATACGCAGTATTTT.

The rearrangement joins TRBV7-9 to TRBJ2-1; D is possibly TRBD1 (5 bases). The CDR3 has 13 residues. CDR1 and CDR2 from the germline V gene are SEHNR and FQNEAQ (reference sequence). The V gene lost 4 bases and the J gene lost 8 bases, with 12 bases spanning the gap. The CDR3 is CASSWGVADEQFF. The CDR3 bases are TGTGCCAGCAGCTGGGGCGTTGCGGATGAGCAGTTCTTC.

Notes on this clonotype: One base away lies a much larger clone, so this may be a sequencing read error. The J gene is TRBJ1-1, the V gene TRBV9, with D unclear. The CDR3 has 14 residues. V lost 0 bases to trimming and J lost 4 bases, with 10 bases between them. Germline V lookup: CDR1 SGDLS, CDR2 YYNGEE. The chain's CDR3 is CASSVAQAGTEAFF. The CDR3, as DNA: TGTGCCAGCAGCGTAGCTCAGGCGGGCACTGAAGCTTTCTTT.

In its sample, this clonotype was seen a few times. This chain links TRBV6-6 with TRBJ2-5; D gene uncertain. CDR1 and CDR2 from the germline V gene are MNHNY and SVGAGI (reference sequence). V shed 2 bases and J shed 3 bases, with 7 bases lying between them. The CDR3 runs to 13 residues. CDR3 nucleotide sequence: TGTGCCAGCAGTTACAGTACAGAAGAGACCCAGTACTTC. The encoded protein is CASSYSTEETQYF.

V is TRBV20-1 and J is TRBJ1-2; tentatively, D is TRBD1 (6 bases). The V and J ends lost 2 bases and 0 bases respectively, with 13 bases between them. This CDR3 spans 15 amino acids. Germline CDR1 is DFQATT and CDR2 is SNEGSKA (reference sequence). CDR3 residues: CSARKRGVANYGYTF. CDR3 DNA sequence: TGCAGTGCTAGAAAGAGGGGGGTGGCTAACTATGGCTACACCTTC.

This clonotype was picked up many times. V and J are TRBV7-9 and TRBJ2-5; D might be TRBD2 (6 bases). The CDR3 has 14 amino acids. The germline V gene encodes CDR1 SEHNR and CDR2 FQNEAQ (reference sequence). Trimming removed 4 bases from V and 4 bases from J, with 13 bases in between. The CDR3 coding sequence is TGTGCCAGCAGCTCCGTGGACTACAGAGAGACCCAGTACTTC. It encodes CASSSVDYRETQYF.

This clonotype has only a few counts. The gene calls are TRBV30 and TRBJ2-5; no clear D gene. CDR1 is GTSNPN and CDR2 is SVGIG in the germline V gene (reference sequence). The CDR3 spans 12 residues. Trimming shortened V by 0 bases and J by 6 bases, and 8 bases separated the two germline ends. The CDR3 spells CAWSVVAKTQYF. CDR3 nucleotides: TGTGCCTGGAGTGTAGTGGCAAAGACCCAGTACTTC.